Described below is a single TCR beta chain sequence and its context. The antigen is not known. Nominal health characterized the donors when sampled, though unrecorded immune exposures were likely. PCR involved 60 Vbeta and 13 Jbeta primers. Profiling relied on immunoSEQ multiplex PCR, and the TCRdb table lists in-frame clones only, not all of them. Here the sample spans approximately 35,000 clones, approximately 80% being singletons. This sample was included in a study of cytomegalovirus exposure and HLA in healthy donors. Study-wide results and caveats: On later analysis, the bulk of CMV-associated TCR beta chains appeared to be HLA-restricted. A later analysis, which compared TCR beta chains of equal frequency, found the HLA-associated ones more clonally expanded.

This clonotype was obtained from a woman aged 18-30 years in good health and CMV-seronegative. The sample was PBMCs.

This CDR3 reads CASSPRDFRGFMFF. The CDR3 DNA reads TGTGCCAGCAGTCCCCGGGACTTCCGAGGGTTCATGTTCTTC. The chain uses TRBV6-5 and TRBJ2-1; possibly TRBD2 for D (6 bases). This CDR3 has 14 amino acids. The germline gives CDR1 MNHEY, CDR2 SVGAGI. Trimming took 5 bases from V and 15 from J, leaving 23 bases between them.